The T cell receptor (beta chain) under discussion was sequenced for a study of spatial heterogeneity in lung cancer. This clonotype was picked up many times. This CDR3 has 11 amino acids. V lost 1 base to trimming and J lost 5 bases, with 0 bases between them. The V gene's germline CDR1 is SGHVS and CDR2 FNYEAQ. The time point is: blood at routine non-recurrence follow-up after resection. The authors sequenced whole RNA from tumor, nontumor lung or frozen PBMC without sorting. A unique molecular identifier was attached to every TCR cDNA molecule. TCRdb processed the 5' RACE reads anew with MiXCR; each CDR3 protein has one entry. The sample shows 30,000 to 35,000 distinct CDR3 sequences, about 9.4% of them seen only once.

This TCR derives from a female donor with early-stage non-small cell lung cancer. The material sequenced was PBMCs, taken at follow-up. The V gene is TRBV7-6, the J gene TRBJ2-1; D unclear. Written as DNA, the CDR3 is TGTGCCAGCAGCTTAGACAATGAGCAGTTCTTC. This codes for CASSLDNEQFF.